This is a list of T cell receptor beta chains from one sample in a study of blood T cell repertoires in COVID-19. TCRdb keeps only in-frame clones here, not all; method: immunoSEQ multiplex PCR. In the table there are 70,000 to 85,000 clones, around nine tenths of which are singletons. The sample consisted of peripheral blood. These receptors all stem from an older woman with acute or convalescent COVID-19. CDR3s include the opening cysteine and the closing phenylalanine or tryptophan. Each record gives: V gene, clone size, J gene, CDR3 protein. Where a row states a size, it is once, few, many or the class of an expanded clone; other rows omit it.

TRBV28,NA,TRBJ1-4,CASSLPGATNEKLFF
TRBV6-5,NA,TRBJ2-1,CASSPGLMTYNEQFF
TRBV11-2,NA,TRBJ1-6,CASSKLNGISYNSPLHF
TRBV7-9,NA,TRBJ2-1,CASSLSGLAGRNEQFF
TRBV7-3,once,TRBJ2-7,CASSPNTGGGEQYF
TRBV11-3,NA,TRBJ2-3,CASSFGAASGPSTDTQYF
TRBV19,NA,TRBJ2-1,CASTHDRGGEQFF
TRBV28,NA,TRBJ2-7,CASSPSGTGPSYEQYF
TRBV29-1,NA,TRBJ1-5,CSVVGGSNQPQHF
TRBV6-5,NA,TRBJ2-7,CASRVTGSDEQYF
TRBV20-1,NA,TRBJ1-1,CSAQRDTEAFF
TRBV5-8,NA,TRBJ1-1,CASTEMNTEAFF
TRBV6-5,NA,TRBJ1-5,CASSLIYGNQPQHF
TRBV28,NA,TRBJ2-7,CASTQTGGEIRSSYEQYF
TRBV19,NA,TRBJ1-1,CASSIATGYEAFF
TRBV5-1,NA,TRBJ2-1,CASTLVGGGEQFF
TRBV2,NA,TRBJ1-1,CASMRRQPGAEAFF
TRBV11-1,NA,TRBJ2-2,CASRAQGNTGELFF
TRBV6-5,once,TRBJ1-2,CASSSIHGDGYTF
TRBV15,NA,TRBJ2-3,CATSRETGLQTSTDTQYF
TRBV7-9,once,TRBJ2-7,CASSLGQSPYEQYF
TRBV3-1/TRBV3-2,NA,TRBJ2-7,CASSQDPGQAPAEYF
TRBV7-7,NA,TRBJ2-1,CASSPGTSSANEQFF
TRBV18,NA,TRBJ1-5,CASSPTGSRGQPQHF
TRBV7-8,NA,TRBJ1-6,CASSLESDSPLHF
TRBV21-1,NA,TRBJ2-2,CASSILGQGNTGELFF
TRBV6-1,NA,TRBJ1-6,CASSEDSGTVPNSPLHF
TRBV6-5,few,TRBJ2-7,CASSYGGPLYEQYF
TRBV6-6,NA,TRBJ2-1,CASSLSGSYNEQFF
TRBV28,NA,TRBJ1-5,CASTPSTGSNQPQHF
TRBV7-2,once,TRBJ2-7,CASSPVLGFHEQYF
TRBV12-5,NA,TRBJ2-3,CASGLQLAEVQYF
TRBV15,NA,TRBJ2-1,CATSRDRSYPEQFF
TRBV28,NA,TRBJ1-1,CASSTTGAQELAEAFF
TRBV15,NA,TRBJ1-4,CATSRDLGQGGEKLFF
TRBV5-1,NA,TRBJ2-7,CASSLAGTPTYEQYF
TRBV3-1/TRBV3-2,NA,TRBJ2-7,CASSLQGPYEQYF
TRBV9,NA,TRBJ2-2,CASSVDKLAGVFTGELFF
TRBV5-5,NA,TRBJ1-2,CASSAGTGRNNNYGYTF
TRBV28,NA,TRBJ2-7,CASSPGDFEAYEQYF
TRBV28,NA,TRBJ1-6,CASSAPGTTHNEALHF
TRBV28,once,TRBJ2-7,CASSPPPGASYEQYF
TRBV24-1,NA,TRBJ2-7,CATSAAGTGNHEQYF
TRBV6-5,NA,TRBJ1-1,CASSYSGTGRTEAFF
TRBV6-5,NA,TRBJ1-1,CASPRGANTEAFF
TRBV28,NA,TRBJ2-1,CATGELAGGYNEQFF
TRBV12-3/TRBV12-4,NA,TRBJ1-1,CASSIQGNTEAFF
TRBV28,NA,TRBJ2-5,CASSSGGQSETQYF
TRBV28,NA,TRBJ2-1,CASSLTGLEQFF
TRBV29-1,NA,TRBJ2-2,CSVRLAGTGELFF
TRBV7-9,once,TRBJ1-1,CASSSSRYTEAFF